This entry lists 27 T cell receptor beta chains sequenced from one sample in a study of T cells after yellow fever vaccination (dated by TCRdb to between 2018 and 2021). The library came from 5' RACE. The instrument was an Illumina HiSeq 2500. TCRdb trimmed the raw reads at Q25, called clones with MiXCR and kept productive beta chains. Every distinct CDR3 protein forms one entry, paired with its most common genes and DNA. For this sample there are approximately 340,000 distinct CDR3 sequences; 8.5% to 9% appear just once. The leading ten clones occupy over 15% of the sample. The sample's treatment or condition label, decoded: live attenuated yellow fever vaccine strain. The material was PBMCs, obtained on the day of the first yellow fever vaccination. Receptors originate from a young man who received the YFV17D yellow fever vaccine.

This chain connects TRBV10-3 to TRBJ1-4; maybe TRBD1 (5 bases). The germline V gene has CDR1 ENHRY and CDR2 SYGVKD. The CDR3 sequence is 14 residues long. Deletions cut 4 bases from V and 6 bases from J, with 12 bases between. This chain's CDR3 is CAISGRDGDEKLFF. In DNA form, the CDR3 reads TGTGCCATCAGTGGCAGGGATGGGGATGAAAAACTGTTTTTT.

This clonotype occurred a few times. A read error may produce the germline difference seen at one junction end. The rearrangement joins TRBV7-3 to TRBJ1-2, with D possibly TRBD1 on 6 matching bases. This CDR3 contains 15 residues. CDR1 is SGHTA and CDR2 is FQGTGA in the germline V gene. Here the CDR3 reads CASSAYPGTGILRAF. The CDR3 DNA reads as TGTGCCAGCAGCGCATACCCAGGCACAGGGATCCTGAGGGCCTTC.

This clonotype was picked up a small number of times. The chain links TRBV10-3 to TRBJ2-3; TRBD2 aligns across 9 bases. V dropped 3 bases and J dropped 0; count of bases not matched to a gene: 4. Germline-derived CDR1 and CDR2 are ENHRY and SYGVKD. CDR3 size: 16 residues. The CDR3 nucleotides are TGTGCCATCAGTGATGAGCGGGGGGACAGCACAGATACGCAGTATTTT. This sequence encodes CAISDERGDSTDTQYF.

In this sample, this clonotype turned up many times. DNA of the CDR3: TGCGCCAGCAGCTTTAGCGGGGCGCACAATGAGCAGTTCTTC. This codes for CASSFSGAHNEQFF. The chain carries TRBV5-1 and TRBJ2-1; 8 positions agree with TRBD2. With 2 bases clipped from V and 5 bases from J, the junction kept 3 bases outside the gene matches. The CDR3 is made up of 14 amino acids. Looked up from germline, CDR1 is SGHRS and CDR2 is YFSETQ.

Only a few counts were recorded for this clonotype. The chain has TRBV2 and TRBJ1-1, with D tentatively TRBD1 (6 bases). Germline V lookup: CDR1 SNHLY, CDR2 FYNNEI. The CDR3 has 14 amino acids. V lost 1 base and J lost 5, with 11 bases in between. In DNA form, the CDR3 reads TGTGCCAGCAGTGAAGACAGGGCGAGTACTGAAGCTTTCTTT. Its protein product is CASSEDRASTEAFF.

A few counts support this clonotype. V usage is TRBV5-1 and J usage is TRBJ2-2; D is perhaps TRBD1 or TRBD2 (5 bases each). CDR1 is SGHRS and CDR2 is YFSETQ in the germline V gene. The CDR3 contains 15 residues. Trimming shortened V by 0 bases and J by 6 bases, and 12 bases separated the two germline ends. The CDR3 region is CASSLDGGRAGELFF. DNA of the CDR3: TGCGCCAGCAGCTTGGACGGAGGCAGGGCCGGGGAGCTGTTTTTT.

This clonotype was counted between two and nine times. The chain links TRBV6-1 to TRBJ2-3; the D gene is possibly TRBD1 (5 bases). This CDR3 is 16 amino acids long. The germline V gene has CDR1 MNHNS and CDR2 SASEGT. Trimming stripped 6 bases from V and 2 bases from J, with 18 bases between. The CDR3 region has the DNA TGTGCCAGCAGCCCCCAGGGAACGCTCCACACAGATACGCAGTATTTT. Amino acid sequence: CASSPQGTLHTDTQYF.

The chain links TRBV6-1 to TRBJ1-4, with 9 bases that match TRBD1. The CDR3 runs 15 residues. The germline CDR1 and CDR2 sequences are MNHNS and SASEGT. V lost 6 bases and J lost 4; bases outside the gene matches: 6. The CDR3 nucleotides read TGTGCCAGCAGCAACCGGGACAGGGTTAATGAAAAACTGTTTTTT. Amino acids: CASSNRDRVNEKLFF.

This clonotype was observed a few times. The J gene is TRBJ2-5, the V gene TRBV12-3 or TRBV12-4; the D gene could be TRBD1 or TRBD2 (7 bases each). CDR3 length equals 15 residues. The V and J ends lost 6 bases and 2 bases respectively, with 16 bases between them. CDR3 amino acids: CASSLRGGGQETQYF. The CDR3 DNA is TGTGCCAGCAGCCTCAGGGGGGGAGGGCAAGAGACCCAGTACTTC.

A single count supports this clonotype. V and J are TRBV5-1 and TRBJ2-3; no definite D call. The CDR3 is 14 amino acids. The germline CDR1 and CDR2 sequences are SGHRS and YFSETQ. Trimming left V 3 bases short and J 5 bases short, with 13 bases between. The CDR3 nucleotides are TGCGCCAGCAGCTCTGGACCCGCCAGAGATACGCAGTATTTT. Encoded protein: CASSSGPARDTQYF.

The V gene is TRBV14, the J gene TRBJ2-2; 9 nucleotides agree with TRBD1. V gave up 2 bases and J gave up 3 bases; unmatched junction bases: 10. Germline values: CDR1 SGHDN, CDR2 FVKESK. The CDR3 sequence is 18 residues long. The CDR3, as DNA: TGTGCCAGCAGCCAACGCCGCCGGGACAGGGACTACACCGGGGAGCTGTTTTTT. It specifies CASSQRRRDRDYTGELFF.

This clonotype was detected a few times. The chain has TRBV27 and TRBJ1-5; D is uncertain. V shed 6 bases and J shed 0 bases, with 12 bases lying between them. Germline V gives CDR1 MNHEY, CDR2 SMNVEV (reference sequence). The CDR3 runs to 15 residues. CDR3 nucleotides: TGTGCCAGCAGGAAATACAGAGATAGCAATCAGCCCCAGCATTTT. Its protein is CASRKYRDSNQPQHF.

The chain has TRBV27 and TRBJ2-5, with a weak D call TRBD1 (7 bases). The germline CDR1 and CDR2 sequences are MNHEY and SMNVEV (reference sequence). This CDR3 region has 15 residues. V dropped 5 bases and J dropped 0 bases, with 13 bases sitting between them. CDR3 sequence: CASSTTGRYQETQYF. The CDR3 coding sequence is TGTGCCAGCAGTACGACAGGGAGGTACCAAGAGACCCAGTACTTC.

This clonotype was recorded many times. The rearrangement links TRBV6-1 to TRBJ2-6; 9 bases match TRBD1. This CDR3 contains 15 residues. Looked up from germline, CDR1 is MNHNS and CDR2 is SASEGT. V shed 6 bases, J shed 4 bases, and the junction held 4 bases outside the gene matches. The DNA for the CDR3 is TGTGCCAGCAGCGGACAGGGGAGCGGGGCCAACGTCCTGACTTTC. This translates into CASSGQGSGANVLTF.

This chain links TRBV4-2 with TRBJ2-2, with D uncertain. Deletions cut 0 bases from V and 1 base from J, with 9 bases between. Germline V gene lookup returns CDR1 LGHNA and CDR2 YNFKEQ. The CDR3 is 16 amino acids. CDR3 loop: CASSQDVRQNTGELFF. CDR3 DNA sequence: TGTGCCAGCAGCCAAGATGTAAGACAGAACACCGGGGAGCTGTTTTTT.

V is TRBV2 and J is TRBJ2-5, with D unclear. V gave up 6 bases and J gave up 0 bases, with 11 bases separating them. The CDR3 totals 14 residues. Germline-derived CDR1 and CDR2 are SNHLY and FYNNEI. CDR3 coding DNA: TGTGCCAGCAGGGGTCCACAGTACCAAGAGACCCAGTACTTC. Amino acids: CASRGPQYQETQYF.

The sample holds a few counts of this clonotype. The rearrangement joins TRBV10-3 to TRBJ1-2; tentatively, D is TRBD1 (5 bases). The V end lost 6 bases, the J end lost 4 bases, and 15 bases lay between the germline ends. There are 14 residues in the CDR3. Germline V gives CDR1 ENHRY, CDR2 SYGVKD. CDR3 in DNA: TGTGCCATCAGGCGGGACTCTACTATCTATGGCTACACCTTC. This sequence encodes CAIRRDSTIYGYTF.

The table lists this clonotype with a few counts. The chain uses TRBV20-1 and TRBJ1-2; D call uncertain. Between the trimmed V and J ends, which lost 4 bases and 0 bases, there was a span of 9 bases. The CDR3 has 13 residues. Looked up from germline, CDR1 is DFQATT and CDR2 is SNEGSKA (reference sequence). CDR3 nucleotides: TGCAGTGCTATAGAGGGAGCTAACTATGGCTACACCTTC. As protein: CSAIEGANYGYTF.

This clonotype was recorded many times. This sequence joins TRBV6-1 and TRBJ1-1; the D is unclear. V lost 7 bases and J 6 bases, leaving 12 bases between the germline ends. CDR3 length: 12 amino acids. Germline V gene lookup returns CDR1 MNHNS and CDR2 SASEGT. This CDR3 reads CASTWTGSEAFF. CDR3 coding DNA: TGTGCCAGCACTTGGACGGGATCTGAAGCTTTCTTT.

The CDR3 loop reads CASSQDDAYTDTQYF. In nucleotides, the CDR3 is TGCGCCAGCAGCCAAGACGACGCCTACACAGATACGCAGTATTTT. The chain links TRBV4-3 to TRBJ2-3; D not certain. CDR1 and CDR2 from the germline V gene are LGHNA and YSLEER. The CDR3 runs to 15 residues. V was pared by 0 bases and J by 2 bases, with 9 bases between.

This clonotype was seen many times. The rearrangement links TRBV6-1 to TRBJ2-7, with TRBD2 as a possible D gene (5 bases). Per the germline V gene, CDR1 is MNHNS and CDR2 is SASEGT. V shed 6 bases and J shed 4 bases, with 22 bases lying between them. The CDR3 runs 16 residues. CDR3 in DNA: TGTGCCAGCAGCCGCGATGAGGGCCAATTAGGGTACGAGCAGTACTTC. It codes for CASSRDEGQLGYEQYF.

CDR3 sequence reads: CASSFALPGTNEKLFF. The CDR3, as DNA: TGCGCCAGCAGTTTTGCTCTTCCCGGGACAAATGAAAAACTGTTTTTT. The chain employs TRBV10-2 and TRBJ1-4; a weak D match, TRBD1 (6 bases). Per the germline V gene, CDR1 is WSHSY and CDR2 is SAAADI. Trimming removed 5 bases at V and 5 bases at J, with 18 bases between. CDR3 length: 16 amino acids.

This clonotype was seen a handful of times. The rearrangement links TRBV7-2 to TRBJ2-1; D perhaps matches TRBD1 (6 bases). Germline V gives CDR1 SGHTA, CDR2 FQGNSA. This CDR3 region has 16 residues. Trimming removed 0 bases at V and 2 bases at J, with 11 bases between. CDR3 sequence reads: CASSLAWDTAYNEQFF. The CDR3 nucleotides read TGTGCCAGCAGCTTAGCTTGGGACACAGCCTACAATGAGCAGTTCTTC.

This clonotype was observed a single time. This chain links TRBV12-3 or TRBV12-4 with TRBJ1-6; 7 bases map to TRBD1. The CDR3 extends over 15 amino acids. The ends lost 5 bases at V and 9 bases at J; junction bases unmatched: 10. As DNA, the CDR3 is TGTGCCAGCAGTGCTCCGGGACAGAGAGGTTCACCCCTCCACTTT. Its protein is CASSAPGQRGSPLHF.

CDR3 loop: CASSYATPWEEQYF. DNA of the CDR3: TGTGCCAGCAGCTATGCAACGCCGTGGGAGGAGCAGTACTTC. This rearrangement joins TRBV7-6 to TRBJ2-7; maybe TRBD2 (5 bases). Germline-derived CDR1 and CDR2 are SGHVS and FNYEAQ. The V and J ends lost 4 bases and 7 bases respectively, with 17 bases between them. The CDR3 is 14 amino acids.

This chain uses TRBV7-9 with TRBJ2-7; TRBD1 agrees at 8 bases. The CDR3 is made up of 15 amino acids. Germline V gene data show CDR1 as SEHNR and CDR2 as FQNEAQ (reference sequence). The trim removed 5 bases at V and 7 bases at J, leaving 13 bases unmatched. CDR3 loop: CASSPRQGKREEQYV. CDR3 in DNA: TGTGCCAGCAGCCCGCGACAGGGGAAAAGAGAAGAGCAGTACGTC.

This clonotype was observed a handful of times. The chain carries TRBV6-1 and TRBJ2-7, with D tentatively TRBD1 or TRBD2 (5 bases each). Trimming took 5 bases from V and 0 from J, leaving 17 bases between them. The CDR3 extends over 16 amino acids. Germline values: CDR1 MNHNS, CDR2 SASEGT. CDR3 residues: CASSLSFLGVSYEQYF. Written as DNA, the CDR3 is TGTGCCAGCAGTCTCTCATTCTTGGGGGTCTCCTACGAGCAGTACTTC.